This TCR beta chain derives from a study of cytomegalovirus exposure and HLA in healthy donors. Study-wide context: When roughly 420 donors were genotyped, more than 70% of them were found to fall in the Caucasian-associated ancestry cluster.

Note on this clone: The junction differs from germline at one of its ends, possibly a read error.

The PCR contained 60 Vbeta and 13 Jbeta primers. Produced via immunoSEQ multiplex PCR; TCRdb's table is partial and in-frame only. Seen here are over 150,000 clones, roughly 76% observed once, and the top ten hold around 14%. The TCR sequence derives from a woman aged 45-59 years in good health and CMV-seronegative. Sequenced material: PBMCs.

CDR3 in amino acids: CASSPSEGSGANVLTF. Written as DNA, the CDR3 is TGCGCCAGCAGCCCCTCGGAGGGCTCTGGGGCCAACGTCCTGACTTTC. This chain links TRBV28 with TRBJ2-6, with D possibly matching TRBD2 (6 bases). Germline loops: CDR1 MDHEN, CDR2 SYDVKM. The CDR3 spans 16 residues.